Sequencing of this T cell receptor (beta chain) was carried out in a study of PD-L1 blockade in urothelial cancer. Looking at the study overall: Patients with male sex and bladder-origin urothelial cancer accounted for about 90% of the 29 enrolled. Blood analysis was done at 3 weeks (second dose) and 6 weeks after treatment began. The study recovered a median of around 140,000 T cells per blood sample.

As to time point: pretreatment peripheral blood. As to this clone: Its antigen is unknown.

Findings of the study overall: Blood clones associated with the tumor expanded more at 3 weeks in durable-benefit patients.

Generated by immunoSEQ multiplex PCR, the TCRdb table keeps only in-frame clones and is missing some. This table has about 50,000 clones, roughly 87% appearing once. Sequenced here: PBMCs, sampled around atezolizumab (anti-PD-L1) treatment. The sequence was obtained from a woman aged 60-75 years with urothelial cancer.

The CDR3 reads CASSSYREGETQYF. The CDR3 coding sequence is TGTGCCAGCAGCTCCTACAGGGAAGGAGAGACCCAGTACTTC. This chain uses TRBV5-6 with TRBJ2-5; TRBD1 is a possible D gene (6 bases). Germline V gene sequence: CDR1 SGHDT, CDR2 YYEEEE. V lost 3 bases and J 4 bases, leaving 13 bases between the germline ends. The CDR3 spans 14 residues.